This T cell receptor (beta chain) was recovered during a study of cytomegalovirus exposure and HLA in healthy donors. Findings of the study overall: Rarity marked most TCR sequences, yet some public TCRs occurred in many donors.

The protocol was immunoSEQ multiplex PCR, while the TCRdb copy is restricted to in-frame clones and leaves out a portion. The sample includes about 250,000 clones, about 88% of them seen just once. Germline V CDR1 and CDR2: MNHNS, SASEGT. The trim removed 6 bases at V and 8 bases at J, leaving 6 bases unmatched. The CDR3 totals 12 residues. With regard to this clone: Its antigen is not identified.

The sample consisted of PBMCs. The chain employs TRBV6-1 and TRBJ1-2; 7 bases line up with TRBD1. The sequence came from a man aged 18 to 30 in good health and CMV-seropositive. The CDR3 here is CASSDRDLGYTF. CDR3 nucleotide sequence: TGTGCCAGCAGCGACAGGGATCTCGGCTACACCTTC.